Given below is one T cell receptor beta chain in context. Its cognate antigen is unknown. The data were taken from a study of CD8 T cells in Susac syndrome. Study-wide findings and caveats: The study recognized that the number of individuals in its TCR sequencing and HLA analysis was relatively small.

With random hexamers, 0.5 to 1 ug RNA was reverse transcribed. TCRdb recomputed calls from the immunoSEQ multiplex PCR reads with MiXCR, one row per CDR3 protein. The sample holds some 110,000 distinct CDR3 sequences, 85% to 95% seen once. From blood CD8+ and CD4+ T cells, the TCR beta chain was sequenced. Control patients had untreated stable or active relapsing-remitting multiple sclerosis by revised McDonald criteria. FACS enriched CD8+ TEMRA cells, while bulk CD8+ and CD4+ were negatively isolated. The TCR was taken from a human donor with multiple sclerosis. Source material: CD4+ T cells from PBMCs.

This CDR3 reads CATEDTNTGELFF. CDR3 coding DNA: TGTGCCACCGAGGACACCAACACCGGGGAGCTGTTTTTT. The rearrangement uses TRBV19 and TRBJ2-2, with a weak D call TRBD1 (5 bases). The germline V gene encodes CDR1 LNHDA and CDR2 SQIVND (reference sequence). There are 13 residues in the CDR3. Trimming took off 10 bases at V and 2 bases at J, with 11 bases between the two ends.